Shown below are 13 T cell receptor beta chains from a single sample sequenced in a study of T cells in Graves' hyperthyroidism and ophthalmopathy. It was RNA transcripts that yielded the amplified TCR beta CDR3 regions. Primed by the HTBI set, a first-round RT-PCR was run on the TCR CDR3. Using its own MiXCR run on the multiplex PCR reads, TCRdb lists one record per CDR3 protein. The profile covers about 350,000 distinct CDR3 sequences, with about 14% appearing a single time and 20% to 25% taken by the ten largest. Sequenced: blood. The source is a woman aged 25 to 39 with Graves' hyperthyroidism.

The chain carries TRBV20-1 and TRBJ2-1, with D perhaps TRBD2 (5 bases). Germline loops: CDR1 DFQATT, CDR2 SNEGSKA (reference sequence). The CDR3 spans 15 residues. The ends were cut back, 3 bases at V and 1 base at J, with 13 bases in the middle. The CDR3: CSASPAGGSYNEQFF. In nucleotides, the CDR3 is TGCAGTGCTAGTCCGGCGGGCGGTTCCTACAATGAGCAGTTCTTC.

The chain employs TRBV7-9 and TRBJ2-7, with D possibly being TRBD2 (6 bases). The CDR3 contains 16 residues. Per the germline V gene, CDR1 is SEHNR and CDR2 is FQNEAQ (reference sequence). V was shortened by 3 bases and J by 0 bases, with 15 bases between the two germline ends. Written as DNA, the CDR3 is TGTGCCAGCAGCTTTAATTGGCGGGGCCCCTCCTACGAGCAGTACTTC. The encoded protein is CASSFNWRGPSYEQYF.

The V call is TRBV29-1, the J call TRBJ2-1; 12 nucleotides line up with TRBD2. Germline lookup yields CDR1 SQVTM and CDR2 ANQGSEA. V shed 8 bases, J shed 0 bases, and the junction held 11 bases outside the gene matches. The CDR3 totals 17 residues. CDR3 residues: CSPPPPTSGSSYNEQFF. In DNA form, the CDR3 reads TGCAGCCCCCCCCCCCCGACTAGCGGGAGCTCCTACAATGAGCAGTTCTTC.

This clonotype was seen only a few times. The rearrangement links TRBV6-2 or TRBV6-3 to TRBJ1-4; D gene ambiguous. The CDR3 has 14 amino acids. Germline V gene data show CDR1 as MNHEY and CDR2 as SVGEGT. Trimming removed 6 bases at V and 4 bases at J, with 12 bases between. The CDR3 is CASRESRHNEKLFF. CDR3 DNA: TGTGCCAGCAGGGAGTCGCGGCATAATGAAAAACTGTTTTTT.

This clonotype was seen at least ten times. This rearrangement joins TRBV2 to TRBJ2-2, with a possible D match to TRBD1 (5 bases). The germline CDR1 and CDR2 sequences are SNHLY and FYNNEI. CDR3 length: 12 residues. V lost 7 bases, J lost 4 bases, and 7 bases lay in between. CDR3 sequence (DNA): TGTGCCAGCATGCAGGGCACCGGGGAGCTGTTTTTT. Translating gives CASMQGTGELFF.

The chain has TRBV5-4 and TRBJ2-5, with 9 bases matching TRBD1. The CDR3 length is 16 residues. Germline CDR1 SGHNT, CDR2 YYREEE (reference sequence). J lost 5 bases, V lost 2 bases, and 10 bases had no gene match. CDR3: CASSFLGQGTGETQYF. The DNA for the CDR3 is TGTGCCAGCAGCTTTCTTGGACAGGGGACCGGGGAGACCCAGTACTTC.

This clonotype was found many times. The chain carries TRBV30 and TRBJ2-7; 11 bases agree with TRBD1. CDR3 length: 12 residues. The germline V gene has CDR1 GTSNPN and CDR2 SVGIG (reference sequence). V lost 6 bases, J lost 6 bases, and 4 bases stayed unmatched. CDR3 coding DNA: TGTGCCTGCCAGGGACAGGGGGTCGAGCAGTACTTC. It encodes CACQGQGVEQYF.

This clonotype has at least ten counts. The rearrangement uses TRBV6-1 and TRBJ1-1; no firm D call. Germline CDR1 reads MNHNS; CDR2 reads SASEGT. This CDR3 has 13 amino acids. With 6 bases removed from V and 4 bases from J, the gap between germline ends came to 12 bases. The CDR3 nucleotides are TGTGCCAGCAGAAACTCAGGAAGCACTGAAGCTTTCTTT. This translates into CASRNSGSTEAFF.

The rearrangement links TRBV19 to TRBJ1-5, with 8 bases that match TRBD1. The CDR3 sequence is 17 residues long. Germline V lookup: CDR1 LNHDA, CDR2 SQIVND (reference sequence). The V gene end was trimmed by 4 bases and the J gene end by 0 bases; junction bases not matched to a gene: 8. The CDR3 DNA reads as TGTGCCAGTAGTAGGACAGGGAAATTCTATAGCAATCAGCCCCAGCATTTT. Amino acid sequence: CASSRTGKFYSNQPQHF.

This clonotype was picked up one time. This clone may be a read error of a much larger clone one base away. The chain links TRBV2 to TRBJ1-3; D perhaps matches TRBD1 (5 bases). Germline V gives CDR1 SNHLY, CDR2 FYNNEI. V was cut by 9 bases and J by 0 bases, with 15 bases left in between. The CDR3 sequence is 15 residues long. DNA for the CDR3: TGTGCCAGAAGCGAAGGGGCCTCCTCTGGAAACACCATATATTTT. Residues: CARSEGASSGNTIYF.

The count of this clonotype is one. V gene TRBV6-1 combines with J gene TRBJ2-3; 9 positions agree with TRBD1. The CDR3 covers 16 residues. Germline trimming cut 6 bases from V and 0 bases from J; bases unmatched to any gene: 7. CDR1 MNHNS and CDR2 SASEGT come from the germline V gene. This CDR3 is CASSQGQGTSTDTQYF. Written as DNA, the CDR3 is TGTGCCAGCAGCCAAGGACAGGGGACAAGCACAGATACGCAGTATTTT.

This clonotype was seen a few times. The chain has TRBV7-9 and TRBJ2-2, with D possibly TRBD2 on 7 matching bases. The CDR3 has 18 amino acids. Trimming removed 2 bases at V and 2 bases at J, with 18 bases between. Germline loops: CDR1 SEHNR, CDR2 FQNEAQ (reference sequence). The CDR3: CASSLMGGLILNTGELFF. The CDR3 DNA reads as TGTGCCAGCAGCTTAATGGGGGGGCTCATCCTAAACACCGGGGAGCTGTTTTTT.

This clonotype appeared a few times. The J gene is TRBJ2-7, the V gene TRBV20-1, with D hard to call. The V and J ends lost 4 bases and 1 base respectively, with 2 bases between them. CDR1 is DFQATT and CDR2 is SNEGSKA in the germline V gene (reference sequence). The CDR3 is made up of 10 amino acids. The CDR3 loop is CSANSYEQYF. As DNA, the CDR3 is TGCAGTGCTAATTCCTACGAGCAGTACTTC.